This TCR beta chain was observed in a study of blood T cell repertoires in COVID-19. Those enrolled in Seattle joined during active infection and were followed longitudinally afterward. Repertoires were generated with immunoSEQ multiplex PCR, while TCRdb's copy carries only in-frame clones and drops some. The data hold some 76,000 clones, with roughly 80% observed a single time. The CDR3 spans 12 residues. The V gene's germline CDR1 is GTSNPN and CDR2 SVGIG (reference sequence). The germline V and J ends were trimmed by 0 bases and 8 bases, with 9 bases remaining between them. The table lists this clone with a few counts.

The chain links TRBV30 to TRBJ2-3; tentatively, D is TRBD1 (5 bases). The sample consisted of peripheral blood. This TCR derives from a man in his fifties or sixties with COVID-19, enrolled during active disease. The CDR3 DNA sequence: TGTGCCTGGAGTGTGACAGCCTTTACGCAGTATTTT. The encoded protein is CAWSVTAFTQYF.